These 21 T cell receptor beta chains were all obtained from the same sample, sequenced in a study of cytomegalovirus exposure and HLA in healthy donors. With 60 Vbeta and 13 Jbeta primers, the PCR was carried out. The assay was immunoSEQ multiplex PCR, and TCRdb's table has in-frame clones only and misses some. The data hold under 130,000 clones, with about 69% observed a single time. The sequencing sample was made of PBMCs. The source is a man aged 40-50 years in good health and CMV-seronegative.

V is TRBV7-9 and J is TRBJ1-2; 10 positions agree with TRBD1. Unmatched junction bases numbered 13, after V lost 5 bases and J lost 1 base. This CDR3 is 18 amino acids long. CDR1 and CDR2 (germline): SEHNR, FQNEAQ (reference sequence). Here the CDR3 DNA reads TGTGCCAGCAGCCCTTCCGGGACAGGGGCCAGATTTAACTATGGCTACACCTTC. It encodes CASSPSGTGARFNYGYTF.

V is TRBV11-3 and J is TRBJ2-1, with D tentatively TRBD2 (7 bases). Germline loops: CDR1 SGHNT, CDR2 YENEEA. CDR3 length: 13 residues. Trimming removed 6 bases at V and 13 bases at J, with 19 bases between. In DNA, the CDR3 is TGTGCCAGCAGACCGGGGGGTAGGGGGGATCAGTTCTTC. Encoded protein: CASRPGGRGDQFF.

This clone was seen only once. The CDR3 loop reads CASSPPDSLVTDTQYF. CDR3 bases: TGTGCCAGCTCACCCCCGGACAGTTTGGTGACAGATACGCAGTATTTT. This chain connects TRBV18 to TRBJ2-3, with a possible D match to TRBD1 (6 bases). The CDR3 covers 16 residues. Germline CDR1 and CDR2: KGHSH and LQKENI. The germline V and J ends were trimmed by 3 bases and 3 bases, with 16 bases remaining between them.

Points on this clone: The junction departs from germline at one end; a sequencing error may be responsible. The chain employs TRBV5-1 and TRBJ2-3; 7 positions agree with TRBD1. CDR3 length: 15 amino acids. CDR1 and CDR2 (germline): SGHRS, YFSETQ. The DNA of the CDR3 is TGCGCCAGCACCTTGGGCAGGGGGATCACAGATACGCAGTATTTT. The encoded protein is CASTLGRGITDTQYF.

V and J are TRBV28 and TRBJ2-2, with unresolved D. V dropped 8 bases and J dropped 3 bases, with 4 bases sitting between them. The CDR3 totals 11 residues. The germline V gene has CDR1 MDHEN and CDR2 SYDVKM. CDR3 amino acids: CASGDTGELFF. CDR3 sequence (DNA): TGTGCCAGCGGAGACACCGGGGAGCTGTTTTTT.

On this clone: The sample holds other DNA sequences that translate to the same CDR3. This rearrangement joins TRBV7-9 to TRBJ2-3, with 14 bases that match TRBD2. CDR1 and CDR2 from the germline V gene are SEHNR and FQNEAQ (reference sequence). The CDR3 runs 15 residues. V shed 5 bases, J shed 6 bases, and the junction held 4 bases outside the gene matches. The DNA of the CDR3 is TGTGCCAGCAGCCCGGGACTAGCGGGAGTGGATACGCAGTATTTT. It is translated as CASSPGLAGVDTQYF.

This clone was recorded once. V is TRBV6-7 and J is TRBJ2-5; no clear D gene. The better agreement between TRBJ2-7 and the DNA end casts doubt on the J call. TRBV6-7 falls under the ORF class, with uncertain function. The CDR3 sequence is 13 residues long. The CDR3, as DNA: TGTGCCAGCAGTACCCCCGCTTATTACGAGCAGTACTTC. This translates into CASSTPAYYEQYF.

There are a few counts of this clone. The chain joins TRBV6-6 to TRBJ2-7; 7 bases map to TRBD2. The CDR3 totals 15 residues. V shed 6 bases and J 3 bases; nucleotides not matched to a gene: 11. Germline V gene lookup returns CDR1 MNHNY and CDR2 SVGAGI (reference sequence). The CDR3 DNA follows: TGTGCCAGCAGGTCTCAGGGACTAACGTTCTACGAGCAGTACTTC. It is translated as CASRSQGLTFYEQYF.

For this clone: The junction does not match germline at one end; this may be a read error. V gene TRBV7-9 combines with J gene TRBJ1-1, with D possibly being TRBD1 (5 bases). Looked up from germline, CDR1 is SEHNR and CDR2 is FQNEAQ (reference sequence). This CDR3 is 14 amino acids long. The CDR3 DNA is TGTTCCAGCAGCTTAATGGGGCCGAACACTGAAGCTTTCTTT. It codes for CSSSLMGPNTEAFF.

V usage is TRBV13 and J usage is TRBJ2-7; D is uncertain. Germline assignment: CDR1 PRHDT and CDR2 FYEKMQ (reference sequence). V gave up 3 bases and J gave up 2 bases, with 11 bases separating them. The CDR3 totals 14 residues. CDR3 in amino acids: CASSFILLTYEQYF. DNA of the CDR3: TGTGCCAGCAGCTTCATACTCCTCACCTACGAGCAGTACTTC. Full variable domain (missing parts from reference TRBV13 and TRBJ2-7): AAGVIQSPRHLIKEKRETATLKCYPIPRHDTVYWYQQGPGQDPQFLISFYEKMQSDKGSIPDRFSAQQFSDYHSELNMSSLELGDSALYFCASSFILLTYEQYFGPGTRLTVT.

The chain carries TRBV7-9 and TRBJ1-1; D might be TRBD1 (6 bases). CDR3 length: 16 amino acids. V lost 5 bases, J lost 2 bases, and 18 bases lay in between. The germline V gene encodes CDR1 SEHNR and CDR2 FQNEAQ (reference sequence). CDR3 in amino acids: CASSPRQAVRNTEAFF. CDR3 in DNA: TGTGCCAGCAGCCCAAGACAGGCGGTACGAAACACTGAAGCTTTCTTT.

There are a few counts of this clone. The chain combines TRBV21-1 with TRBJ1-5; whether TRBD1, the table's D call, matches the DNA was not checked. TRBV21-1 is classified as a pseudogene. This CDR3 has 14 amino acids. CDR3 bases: TGTGCCAGCAGCATGACAGGGTTCGATCAGCCCCAGCATTTT. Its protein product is CASSMTGFDQPQHF.

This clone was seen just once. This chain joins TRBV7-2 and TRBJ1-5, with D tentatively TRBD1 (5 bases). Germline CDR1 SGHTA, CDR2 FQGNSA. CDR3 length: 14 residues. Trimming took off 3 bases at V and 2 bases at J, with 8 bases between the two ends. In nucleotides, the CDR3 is TGTGCCAGCAGCTTCGAACAGGGCAATCAGCCCCAGCATTTT. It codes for CASSFEQGNQPQHF.

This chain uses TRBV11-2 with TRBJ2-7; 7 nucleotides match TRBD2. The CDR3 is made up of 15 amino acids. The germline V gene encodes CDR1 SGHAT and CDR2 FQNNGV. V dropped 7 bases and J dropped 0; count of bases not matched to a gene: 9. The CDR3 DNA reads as TGTGCCAGCACCTCAGACGGGAGGAGCTCCTACGAGCAGTACTTC. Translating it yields CASTSDGRSSYEQYF.

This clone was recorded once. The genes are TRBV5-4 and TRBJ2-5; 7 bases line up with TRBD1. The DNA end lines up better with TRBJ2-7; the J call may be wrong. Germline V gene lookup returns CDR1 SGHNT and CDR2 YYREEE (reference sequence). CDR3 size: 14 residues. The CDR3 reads CASSFGQELYEQYF. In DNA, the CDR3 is TGTGCCAGCAGCTTTGGACAGGAGCTCTACGAGCAGTACTTC.

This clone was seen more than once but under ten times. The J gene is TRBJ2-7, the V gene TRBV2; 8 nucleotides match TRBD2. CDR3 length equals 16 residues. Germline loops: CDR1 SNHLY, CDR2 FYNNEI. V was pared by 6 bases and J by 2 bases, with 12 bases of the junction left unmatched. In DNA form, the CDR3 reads TGTGCCAGCAGGCCACGGACTAGCCCAAACCCCTACGAGCAGTACTTC. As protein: CASRPRTSPNPYEQYF.

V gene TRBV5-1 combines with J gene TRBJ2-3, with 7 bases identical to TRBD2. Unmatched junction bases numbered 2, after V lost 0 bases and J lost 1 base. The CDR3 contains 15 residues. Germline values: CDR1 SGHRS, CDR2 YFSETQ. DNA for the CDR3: TGCGCCAGCAGCTTGGATGCGGGAGGCACAGATACGCAGTATTTT. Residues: CASSLDAGGTDTQYF.

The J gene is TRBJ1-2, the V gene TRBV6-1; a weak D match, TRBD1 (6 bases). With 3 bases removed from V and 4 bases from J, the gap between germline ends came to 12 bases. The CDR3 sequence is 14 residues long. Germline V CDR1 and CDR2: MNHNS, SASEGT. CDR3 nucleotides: TGTGCCAGCAGTGATCTTCAGGGGCGCTATGGCTACACCTTC. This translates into CASSDLQGRYGYTF.

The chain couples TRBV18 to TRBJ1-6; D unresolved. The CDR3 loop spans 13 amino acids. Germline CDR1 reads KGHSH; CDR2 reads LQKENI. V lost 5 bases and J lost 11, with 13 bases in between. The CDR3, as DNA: TGTGCCAGCTCATCGGACGAGCGGACACCCCTCCACTTT. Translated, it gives CASSSDERTPLHF.

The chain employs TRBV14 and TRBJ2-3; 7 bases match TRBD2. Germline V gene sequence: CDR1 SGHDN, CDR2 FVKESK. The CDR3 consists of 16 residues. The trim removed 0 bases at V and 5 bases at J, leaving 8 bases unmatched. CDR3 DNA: TGTGCCAGCAGCCAAGACGGAGGGAGGGCCGTAGATACGCAGTATTTT. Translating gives CASSQDGGRAVDTQYF.

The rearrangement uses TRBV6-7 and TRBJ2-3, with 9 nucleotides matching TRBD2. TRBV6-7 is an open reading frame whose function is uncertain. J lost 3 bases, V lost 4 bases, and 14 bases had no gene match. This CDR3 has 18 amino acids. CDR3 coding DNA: TGTGCCAGCAGTTCCCTTCCTCTAGCGGGGTTTACTACAGATACGCAGTATTTT. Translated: CASSSLPLAGFTTDTQYF.